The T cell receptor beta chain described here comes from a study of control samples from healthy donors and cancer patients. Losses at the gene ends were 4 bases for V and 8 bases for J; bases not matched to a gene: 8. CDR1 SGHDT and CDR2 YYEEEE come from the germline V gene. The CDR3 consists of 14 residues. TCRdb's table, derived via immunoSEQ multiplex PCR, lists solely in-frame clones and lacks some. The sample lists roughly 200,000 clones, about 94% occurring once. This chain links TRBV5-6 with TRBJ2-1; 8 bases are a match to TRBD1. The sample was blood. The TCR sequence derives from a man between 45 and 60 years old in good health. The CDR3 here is CASSLGQGRYEQFF. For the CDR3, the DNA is TGTGCCAGCAGCCTAGGACAGGGACGCTATGAGCAGTTCTTC. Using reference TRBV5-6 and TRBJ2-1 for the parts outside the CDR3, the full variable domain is DAGVTQSPTHLIKTRGQQVTLRCSPKSGHDTVSWYQQALGQGPQFIFQYYEEEERQRGNFPDRFSGHQFPNYSSELNVNALLLGDSALYLCASSLGQGRYEQFFGPGTRLTVL.